This TCR beta chain was captured by sequencing in a study of cytomegalovirus exposure and HLA in healthy donors. Study context: Around 190 million T cells yielded roughly 120 million unique TCR beta sequences, as an earlier analysis found.

In the case of this clone: Antigen: not known.

The J segment lost 4 bases and the V segment lost 6 bases, leaving 5 bases of the junction unmatched. The CDR3 consists of 14 residues. From germline, CDR1 is MDHEN and CDR2 SYDVKM. The PCR used 60 Vbeta and 13 Jbeta primers. The assay was immunoSEQ multiplex PCR, and TCRdb's table has in-frame clones only and misses some. The sample lists under 200,000 clones; more than 70% were seen once. The study, taken as a whole, reports: While the bulk of TCR sequences proved rare, some public TCRs turned up in many donors. Later analysis identified a missense DCLRE1C variant that was linked to TCR beta V- and J-gene trimming.

These donors, healthy bone marrow donors, were studied. The source is a middle-aged man in good health and CMV-seropositive. V is TRBV28 and J is TRBJ1-1, with 10 bases that match TRBD1. The specimen sequenced was PBMCs. The CDR3 bases are TGTGCCAGCAGGGGGACAGGGGCAGGCACTGAAGCTTTCTTT. Translated, it gives CASRGTGAGTEAFF.